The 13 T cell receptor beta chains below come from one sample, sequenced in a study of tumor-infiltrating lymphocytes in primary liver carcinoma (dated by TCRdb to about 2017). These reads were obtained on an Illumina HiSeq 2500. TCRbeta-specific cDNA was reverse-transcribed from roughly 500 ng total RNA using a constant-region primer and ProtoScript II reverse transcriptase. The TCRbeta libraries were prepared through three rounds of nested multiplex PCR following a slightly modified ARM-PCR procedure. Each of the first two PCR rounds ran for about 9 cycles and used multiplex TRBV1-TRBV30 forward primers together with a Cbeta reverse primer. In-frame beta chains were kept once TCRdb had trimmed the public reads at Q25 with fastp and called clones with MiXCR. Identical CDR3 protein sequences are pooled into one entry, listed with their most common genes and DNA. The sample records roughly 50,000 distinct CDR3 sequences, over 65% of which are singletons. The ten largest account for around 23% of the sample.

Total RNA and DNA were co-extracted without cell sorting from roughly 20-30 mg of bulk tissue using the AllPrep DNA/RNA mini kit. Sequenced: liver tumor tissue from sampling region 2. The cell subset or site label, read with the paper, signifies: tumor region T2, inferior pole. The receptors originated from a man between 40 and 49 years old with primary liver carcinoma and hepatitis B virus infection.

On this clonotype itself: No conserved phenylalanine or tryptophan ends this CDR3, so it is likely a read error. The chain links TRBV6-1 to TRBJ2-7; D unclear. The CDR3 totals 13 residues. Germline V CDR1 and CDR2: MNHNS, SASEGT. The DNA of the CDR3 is TGTGCCAGCAGTGAATGGGTTTTCTACGTGCAGTACATA. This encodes CASSEWVFYVQYI.

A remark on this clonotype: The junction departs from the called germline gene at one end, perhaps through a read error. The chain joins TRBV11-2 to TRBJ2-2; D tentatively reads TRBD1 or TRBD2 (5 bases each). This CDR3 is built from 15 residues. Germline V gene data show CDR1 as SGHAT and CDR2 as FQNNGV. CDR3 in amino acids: CARSWGSGHTGELFF. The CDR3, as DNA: TGTGCCAGGAGCTGGGGGAGCGGACACACCGGGGAGCTATTTTTT.

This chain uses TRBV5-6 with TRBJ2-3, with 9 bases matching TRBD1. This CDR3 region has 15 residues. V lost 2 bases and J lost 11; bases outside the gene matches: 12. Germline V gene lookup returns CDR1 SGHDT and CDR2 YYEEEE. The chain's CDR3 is CASSFDRGGSCMQYF. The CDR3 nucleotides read TGTGCCAGCAGCTTCGACAGGGGGGGGTCTTGTATGCAGTATTTT.

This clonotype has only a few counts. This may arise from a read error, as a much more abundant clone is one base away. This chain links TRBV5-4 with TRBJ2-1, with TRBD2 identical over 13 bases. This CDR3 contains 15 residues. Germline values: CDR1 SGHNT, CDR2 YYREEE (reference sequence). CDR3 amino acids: CASSSGTSGNPEQLF. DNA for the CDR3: TGTGCCAGCAGCTCTGGGACTAGCGGGAATCCCGAGCAGCTCTTC.

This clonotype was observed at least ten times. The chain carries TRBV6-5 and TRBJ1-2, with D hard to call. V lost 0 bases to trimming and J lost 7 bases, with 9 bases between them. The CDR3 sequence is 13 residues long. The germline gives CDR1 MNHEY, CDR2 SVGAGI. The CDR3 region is CASSYSPLTGYTF. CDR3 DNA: TGTGCCAGCAGTTACTCCCCTCTCACTGGCTACACCTTC.

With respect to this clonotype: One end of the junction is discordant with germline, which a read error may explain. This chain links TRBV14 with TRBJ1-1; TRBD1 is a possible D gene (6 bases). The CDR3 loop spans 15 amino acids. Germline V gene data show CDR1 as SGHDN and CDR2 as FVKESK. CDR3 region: CASSLQGIPSIEAIF. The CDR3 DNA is TGTGCCAGCAGCCTACAGGGTATTCCGAGTATTGAGGCTATCTTT. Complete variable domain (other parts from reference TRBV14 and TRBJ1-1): EAGVTQFPSHSVIEKGQTVTLRCDPISGHDNLYWYRRVMGKEIKFLLHFVKESKQDESGMPNNRFLAERTGGTYSTLKVQPAELEDSGVYFCASSLQGIPSIEAIFGQGTRLTVV.

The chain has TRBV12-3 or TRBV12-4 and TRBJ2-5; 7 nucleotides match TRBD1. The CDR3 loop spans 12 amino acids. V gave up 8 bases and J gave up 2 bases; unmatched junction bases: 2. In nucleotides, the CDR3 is TGTGCCAGCTGGACAGGTCAAGAGACCCAGTACTTC. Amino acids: CASWTGQETQYF.

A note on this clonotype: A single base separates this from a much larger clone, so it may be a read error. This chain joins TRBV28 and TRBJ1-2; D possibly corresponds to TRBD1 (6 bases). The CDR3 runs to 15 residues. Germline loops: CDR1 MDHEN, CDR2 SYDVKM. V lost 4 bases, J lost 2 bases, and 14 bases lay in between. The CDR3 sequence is CASSSSEGENYGYTF. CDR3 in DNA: TGTGCCAGCAGTTCCAGTGAGGGGGAAAACTATGGCTACACCTTC.

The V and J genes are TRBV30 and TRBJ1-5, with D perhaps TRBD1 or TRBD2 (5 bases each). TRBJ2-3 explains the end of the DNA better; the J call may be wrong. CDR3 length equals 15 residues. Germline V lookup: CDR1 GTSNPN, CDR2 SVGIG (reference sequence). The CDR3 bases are TGTGCCTGGAGTGTAATGGGACGGCTCAGTCAGCCCCAGTATTTT. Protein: CAWSVMGRLSQPQYF.

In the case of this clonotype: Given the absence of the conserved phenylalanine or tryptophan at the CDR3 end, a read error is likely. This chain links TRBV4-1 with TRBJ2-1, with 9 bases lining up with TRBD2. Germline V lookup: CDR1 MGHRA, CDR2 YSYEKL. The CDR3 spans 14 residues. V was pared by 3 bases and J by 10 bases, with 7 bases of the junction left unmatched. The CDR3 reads CASSQMIAGVEQFI. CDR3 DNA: TGCGCCAGCAGCCAGATGATAGCGGGGGTCGAGCAGTTCATC.

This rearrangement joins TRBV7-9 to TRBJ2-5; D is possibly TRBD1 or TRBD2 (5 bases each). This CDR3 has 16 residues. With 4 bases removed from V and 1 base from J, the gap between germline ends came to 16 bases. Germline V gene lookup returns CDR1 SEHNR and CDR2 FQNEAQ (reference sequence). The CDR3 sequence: CASSSRDGGVQETQYF. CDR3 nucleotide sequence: TGTGCCAGCAGCTCCCGGGACGGAGGAGTCCAAGAGACCCAGTACTTC.

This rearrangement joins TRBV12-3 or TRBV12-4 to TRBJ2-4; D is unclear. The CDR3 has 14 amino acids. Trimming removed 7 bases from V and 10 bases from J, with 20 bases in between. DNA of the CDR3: TGTGCCAGCACCCGGGCCCAAGCCAAAAGTATTCAGTACTTC. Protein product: CASTRAQAKSIQYF.

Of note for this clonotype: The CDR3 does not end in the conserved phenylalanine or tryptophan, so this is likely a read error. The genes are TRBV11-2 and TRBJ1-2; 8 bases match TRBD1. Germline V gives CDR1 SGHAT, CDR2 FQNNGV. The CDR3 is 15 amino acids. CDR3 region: CASNLTPGGGYGYTL. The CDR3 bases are TGTGCCAGCAACTTAACTCCAGGGGGCGGCTATGGCTACACCTTA.